This is a list of T cell receptor beta chains from one sample in a study of beta chain features in type 1 diabetes. Clones were read by immunoSEQ multiplex PCR, and TCRdb kept only the in-frame ones, dropping some. This table has 150,000 or so clones, 8% to 8.5% appearing once. The sample taken for sequencing was central memory CD4+ T cells from blood. These TCRs come from a woman between 18 and 30 years old with type 1 diabetes. The CDR3 runs from the conserved cysteine through the conserved F or W. The D gene is left open where the match is weak. Clone size is shown for a subset of rows, as once, few, many or a class of expanded clone.

clone size	D gene	J gene	V gene	CDR3 DNA	CDR3 protein
few	.	TRBJ2-7	TRBV5-6	TGTGCCAGCAGCTGGGGGGTTCGGGGCCGGGGGTCCGAGCAGTACTTC	CASSWGVRGRGSEQYF
few	TRBD1	TRBJ1-1	TRBV4-2	TGTGCCAGCAGCCCCCCGGGACAGCGAGTGAACACTGAAGCTTTCTTT	CASSPPGQRVNTEAFF
many	.	TRBJ1-1	TRBV7-3	TGTGCCAGCAGCTTACAAGCCACTGGCACTGAAGCTTTCTTT	CASSLQATGTEAFF
few	.	TRBJ2-1	TRBV11-3	TGTGCCAGCAGCGCAAGTTCTCCGGGAAGGTACAATGAGCAGTTCTTC	CASSASSPGRYNEQFF
few	TRBD1	TRBJ1-1	TRBV5-4	TGTGCCAGCAGCTCTGGACAGGGGGCGGGAACTGAAGCTTTCTTT	CASSSGQGAGTEAFF
few	.	TRBJ2-1	TRBV4-3	TGCGCCAGCAGCCAAGATCGTCTTGAGCAGTTCTTC	CASSQDRLEQFF
few	TRBD2	TRBJ2-3	TRBV7-3	TGTGCCAGCAGCTTAACCGCGGCTAGCGGGAGCGGAGATACGCAGTATTTT	CASSLTAASGSGDTQYF
few	TRBD1	TRBJ1-2	TRBV29-1	TGCAGCGTAGTCACCGACAGGGGGCGGAGCGGCTACACCTTC	CSVVTDRGRSGYTF
few	TRBD1	TRBJ2-5	TRBV11-3	TGTGCCAGCAGTCCGGGACAGAGAGAGACCCAGTACTTC	CASSPGQRETQYF
.	TRBD1	TRBJ1-4	TRBV27	TGTGCCAGCAGTCGATCCGGGACAGGGAATGAAAAACTGTTTTTT	CASSRSGTGNEKLFF
few	.	TRBJ2-3	TRBV5-6	TGTGCCAGCAGCCCCGGAGGGACGACAGATACGCAGTATTTT	CASSPGGTTDTQYF
.	TRBD1	TRBJ2-5	TRBV5-1	TGCGCCAGCAGCCCGGGACAGCTCCAAGAGACCCAGTACTTC	CASSPGQLQETQYF
few	TRBD1	TRBJ2-7	TRBV9	TGTGCCAGCAGCGTAGAGGAAGGGGGCGTGCAGTACTTC	CASSVEEGGVQYF
.	.	TRBJ1-6	TRBV6-5	TGTGCCAGCAGTTACTCGGGCGGGGATAATTCACCCCTCCACTTT	CASSYSGGDNSPLHF
.	TRBD2	TRBJ2-7	TRBV11-2	TGTGCCAGCAGCCGCTACGGGACTAGCGGCTACGAGCAGTACTTC	CASSRYGTSGYEQYF
few	TRBD1	TRBJ1-6	TRBV2	TGTGCCAGCGGTTTCGACGGGGACAGGGGCTATTCACCCCTCCACTTT	CASGFDGDRGYSPLHF
few	.	TRBJ1-2	TRBV28	TGTGCCAGCAGCCGAGCAGGGCTCTATGGCTACACCTTC	CASSRAGLYGYTF
few	TRBD1	TRBJ1-4	TRBV2	TGTGCCAGCAGATACACCGGGACAGGGGAGGAAAAACTGTTTTTT	CASRYTGTGEEKLFF
few	.	TRBJ1-2	TRBV6-1	TGTGCCAGCAGCGCAACAGGGAACTATGGCTACACCTTC	CASSATGNYGYTF
.	TRBD1	TRBJ2-2	TRBV7-9	TGTGCCAGCAGCGGTACAGGGGGAGTAGGATCCGGGGAGCTGTTTTTT	CASSGTGGVGSGELFF
few	.	TRBJ2-5	TRBV5-4	TGTGCCAGCAGCTTGCGAGAGACCCAGTACTTC	CASSLRETQYF
.	TRBD2	TRBJ2-2	TRBV7-3	TGTGCCAGCAGCCCGGGGGGGTGGACCGGGGAGCTGTTTTTT	CASSPGGWTGELFF
few	TRBD2	TRBJ2-7	TRBV4-3	TGCGCCAGCAGCCGAGCTAGCGGGAGAATGTATGAGCAGTACTTC	CASSRASGRMYEQYF
few	.	TRBJ1-3	TRBV7-2	TGTGCCAGCAGCTTAGAGGCGGTCAACACCATATATTTT	CASSLEAVNTIYF
few	TRBD1	TRBJ1-1	TRBV9	TGTGCCAGCAGCCCGCAGGGGGCGAGCTGGACTGAAGCTTTCTTT	CASSPQGASWTEAFF
few	TRBD1	TRBJ1-1	TRBV29-1	TGCAGTGGAAACAGGGGGCAAACAAACACTGAAGCTTTCTTT	CSGNRGQTNTEAFF
few	TRBD2	TRBJ2-1	TRBV30	TGTGCCTGGAGGATAGCGGGGAGCTCCTACAATGAGCAGTTCTTC	CAWRIAGSSYNEQFF
.	TRBD1	TRBJ1-1	TRBV7-3	TGTGCCAGCAGCTTAATGCAGGGGGGGAACACTGAAGCTTTCTTT	CASSLMQGGNTEAFF
few	TRBD2	TRBJ2-5	TRBV18	TGTGCCAGCTCGGCGGGAGGGCCCCAAGAGACCCAGTACTTC	CASSAGGPQETQYF
.	TRBD1	TRBJ1-1	TRBV18	TGTGCCAGCTCACCACCTGGACAGGGAGGAGCTGAAGCTTTCTTT	CASSPPGQGGAEAFF
few	TRBD1	TRBJ2-1	TRBV7-2	TGTGCCAGCAGCTTCGACAGGGGGTTTGAGCAGTTCTTC	CASSFDRGFEQFF
.	TRBD1	TRBJ2-7	TRBV27	TGTGCCAGCAGTTCCGGACAGGGGGCCTCCTACGAGCAGTACTTC	CASSSGQGASYEQYF
few	.	TRBJ2-7	TRBV5-6	TGTGCCAGCAGCTTTGGGAGGAACGAGCAGTACTTC	CASSFGRNEQYF
.	TRBD2	TRBJ2-2	TRBV29-1	TGCAGCGTTCTAGCGGGGGGAGGTGCGAACACCGGGGAGCTGTTTTTT	CSVLAGGGANTGELFF
many	.	TRBJ1-5	TRBV28	TGTGCCAGCAGACTAGGAAGCAATCAGCCCCAGCATTTT	CASRLGSNQPQHF
few	TRBD2	TRBJ2-7	TRBV13	TGTGCCAGCAGGAGGACTAGCGGGGGCCATGGAGGAGAGCAGTACTTC	CASRRTSGGHGGEQYF
few	TRBD1	TRBJ1-2	TRBV28	TGTGCCAGCAGTTTTCAACAGGGGCGGGGTGGCTACACCTTC	CASSFQQGRGGYTF
few	.	TRBJ2-1	TRBV18	TGTGCCAGCTCACCACCCGTAGGGAGTCTTGAGCAGTTCTTC	CASSPPVGSLEQFF
.	.	TRBJ2-3	TRBV25-1	TGTGCCAGCAGTGGGAGCGTTTCAGGGACAGATACGCAGTATTTT	CASSGSVSGTDTQYF
few	TRBD1	TRBJ2-1	TRBV7-2	TGTGCCAGCAGCCGGGACAGGGGGACACAGAATGAGCAGTTCTTC	CASSRDRGTQNEQFF
.	TRBD1	TRBJ1-4	TRBV9	TGTGCCAGCAGCGTAGGGGACAGGGACCATGAAAAACTGTTTTTT	CASSVGDRDHEKLFF
.	TRBD2	TRBJ2-1	TRBV6-6	TGTGCCAGCAATCCGGGAGGGAGCTCCTACAATGAGCAGTTCTTC	CASNPGGSSYNEQFF
few	TRBD2	TRBJ2-5	TRBV29-1	TGCAGCGTTGATAGCGGGGCCCGGGAGACCCAGTACTTC	CSVDSGARETQYF
few	.	TRBJ1-2	TRBV4-1	TGCGCCAGCAGCCAAGATGTGGGAGCTTACACCTTC	CASSQDVGAYTF
few	TRBD1	TRBJ1-1	TRBV5-1	TGCGCCAGCAGCTTCGTAGGGACAGACACTGAAGCTTTCTTT	CASSFVGTDTEAFF
.	.	TRBJ1-6	TRBV5-1	TGCGCCAGCAGCTTGGCAATGGGGGCGACTTATTCACCCCTCCACTTT	CASSLAMGATYSPLHF
few	.	TRBJ1-1	TRBV27	TGTGCCAGCAGTTTTGGACAGATTCACACTGAAGCTTTCTTT	CASSFGQIHTEAFF
.	.	TRBJ2-1	TRBV7-2	TGTGCCAGCAGCCGAGGAGGGGGCGTACAGTTCTTC	CASSRGGGVQFF
few	.	TRBJ1-2	TRBV5-1	TGCGCCAGCAGCTTGACGGACTATGGCTACACCTTC	CASSLTDYGYTF
few	.	TRBJ2-3	TRBV28	TGTGCCAGCAGTTTAACTAGGACAGCGCAGTATTTT	CASSLTRTAQYF
.	.	TRBJ1-2	TRBV7-9	TGTGCCAGCAGCTTAGCGCCAGGGCGTTACTATGGCTACACCTTC	CASSLAPGRYYGYTF
.	TRBD2	TRBJ2-3	TRBV5-1	TGCGCCAGCACCTCTAGCGGGAGGGTCACAGATACGCAGTATTTT	CASTSSGRVTDTQYF
few	.	TRBJ1-2	TRBV6-1	TGTGCCAGCAGTGAATCTCACAGCCCCTTCTATGGCTACACCTTC	CASSESHSPFYGYTF
.	.	TRBJ2-5	TRBV5-4	TGTGCCAGCAGCTTTACTGCGCAAGAGACCCAGTACTTC	CASSFTAQETQYF
.	.	TRBJ2-7	TRBV27	TGTGCCAACCTCGAGCAGTACTTC	CANLEQYF